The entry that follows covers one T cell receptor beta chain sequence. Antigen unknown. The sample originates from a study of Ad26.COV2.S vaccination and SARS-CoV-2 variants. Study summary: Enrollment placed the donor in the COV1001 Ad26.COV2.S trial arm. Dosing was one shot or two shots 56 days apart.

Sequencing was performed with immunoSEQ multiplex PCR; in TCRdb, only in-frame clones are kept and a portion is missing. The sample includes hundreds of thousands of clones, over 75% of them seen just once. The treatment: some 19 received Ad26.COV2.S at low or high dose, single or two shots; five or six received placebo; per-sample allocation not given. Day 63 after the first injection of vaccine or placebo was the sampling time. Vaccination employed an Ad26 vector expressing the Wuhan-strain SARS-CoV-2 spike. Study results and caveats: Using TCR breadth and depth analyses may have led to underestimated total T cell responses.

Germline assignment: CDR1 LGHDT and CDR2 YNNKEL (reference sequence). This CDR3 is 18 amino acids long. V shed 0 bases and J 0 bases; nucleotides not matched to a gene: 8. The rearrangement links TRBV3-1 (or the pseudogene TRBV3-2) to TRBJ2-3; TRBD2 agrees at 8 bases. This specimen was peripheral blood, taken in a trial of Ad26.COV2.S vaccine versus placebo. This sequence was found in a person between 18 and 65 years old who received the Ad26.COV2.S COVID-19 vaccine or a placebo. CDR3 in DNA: TGTGCCAGCAGCCAAGATTCCCCTAGCGGGTTCAGCACAGATACGCAGTATTTT. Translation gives CASSQDSPSGFSTDTQYF.